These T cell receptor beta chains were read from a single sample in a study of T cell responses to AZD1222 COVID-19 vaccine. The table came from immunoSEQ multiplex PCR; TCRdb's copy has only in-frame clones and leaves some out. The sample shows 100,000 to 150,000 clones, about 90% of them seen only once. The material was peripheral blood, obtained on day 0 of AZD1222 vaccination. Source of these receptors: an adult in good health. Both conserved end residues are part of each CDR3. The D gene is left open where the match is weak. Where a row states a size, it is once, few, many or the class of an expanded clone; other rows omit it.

CASSLSRRTGGHQPQHF TGTGCCAGCAGTTTATCGCGGCGGACAGGGGGTCATCAGCCCCAGCATTTT few TRBJ1-5 TRBD1 TRBV27
CASSLGGPDYGYTF TGTGCCAGCAGCTTGGGAGGGCCTGACTATGGCTACACCTTC . TRBJ1-2 . TRBV5-8
CASSPPGGGTVYEQYF TGTGCCAGCTCACCACCGGGCGGGGGAACTGTTTACGAGCAGTACTTC few TRBJ2-7 TRBD2 TRBV18
CASSPGVYGYTF TGTGCCAGCAGTCCAGGGGTCTATGGCTACACCTTC once TRBJ1-2 . TRBV2
CASSPGQGWYEQYF TGTGCCAGCAGCCCGGGACAGGGGTGGTACGAGCAGTACTTC . TRBJ2-7 TRBD1 TRBV3-1/TRBV3-2
CASSSPRGLGIGQPQHF TGTGCCAGTAGTTCCCCAAGGGGACTGGGGATAGGTCAGCCCCAGCATTTT . TRBJ1-5 . TRBV19
CASSFGGRTNEQFF TGTGCCAGCAGCTTCGGCGGGAGGACAAATGAGCAGTTCTTC . TRBJ2-1 TRBD2 TRBV5-4
CASSQGPQPQHF TGCGCCAGCAGCCAGGGTCCCCAGCCCCAGCATTTT once TRBJ1-5 . TRBV10-2
CSARLSYEQYF TGCAGTGCTAGACTTTCCTACGAGCAGTACTTC . TRBJ2-7 . TRBV20-1
CASSSRQGGSPLHF TGTGCCAGCAGCTCTAGACAGGGTGGTTCACCCCTCCACTTT . TRBJ1-6 TRBD1 TRBV5-6
CASNYGGEVGELFF TGTGCCAGCAACTACGGCGGGGAGGTCGGGGAGCTGTTTTTT . TRBJ2-2 . TRBV6-5
CASSRFSGVSYEQYF TGTGCCAGCAGCCGTTTTTCGGGGGTCTCCTACGAGCAGTACTTC few TRBJ2-7 . TRBV5-6
CASSPSGVTYEQYF TGTGCCAGCAGTCCATCGGGAGTCACCTACGAGCAGTACTTC . TRBJ2-7 . TRBV28
CASSLGVGSSNEQFF TGTGCCAGCAGCCTAGGCGTGGGCAGCTCCAATGAGCAGTTCTTC . TRBJ2-1 . TRBV7-3
CASSFTFGELFF TGCGCCAGCAGCTTTACATTCGGGGAGCTGTTTTTT . TRBJ2-2 . TRBV5-1
CASSLTGDSYNEQFF TGTGCCAGCTCACTCACAGGGGACTCCTACAATGAGCAGTTCTTC . TRBJ2-1 TRBD1 TRBV18
CASRTTDTQYF TGTGCCAGCCGGACAACGGATACGCAGTATTTT . TRBJ2-3 . TRBV18
CASSLRGYQETQYF TGTGCCAGCAGCTTACGGGGGTACCAAGAGACCCAGTACTTC . TRBJ2-5 . TRBV7-9
CASGPNRGLNTGELFF TGTGCCAGCGGACCTAACAGGGGATTAAACACCGGGGAGCTGTTTTTT . TRBJ2-2 TRBD1 TRBV9
CASSSPDRQETQYF TGTGCCAGCAGTTCGCCCGACAGACAAGAGACCCAGTACTTC once TRBJ2-5 . TRBV27
CASQNLAGPQETQYF TGTGCCAGCCAAAATCTAGCGGGGCCACAAGAGACCCAGTACTTC . TRBJ2-5 TRBD2 TRBV7-2
CASSVDCQETQYF TGTGCCAGCAGTGTAGACTGCCAAGAGACCCAGTACTTC . TRBJ2-5 . TRBV27
CASSLPSSYNEQFF TGTGCCAGCAGCTTGCCTAGCTCCTACAATGAGCAGTTCTTC . TRBJ2-1 . TRBV5-4
CASSAGGGYQPQHF TGTGCCAGCAGTGCAGGGGGCGGCTATCAGCCCCAGCATTTT . TRBJ1-5 TRBD1 TRBV28
CASSQGSGTGNTIYF TGCGCCAGCAGCCAAGGGTCCGGGACCGGAAACACCATATATTTT once TRBJ1-3 . TRBV4-1
CAWTAGGYEQYF TGTGCCTGGACCGCCGGGGGCTACGAGCAGTACTTC . TRBJ2-7 . TRBV30
CASSYSDDRNTEAFF TGTGCCAGCAGTTACTCGGATGACAGGAACACTGAAGCTTTCTTT . TRBJ1-1 . TRBV6-5
CASSDLGGGSPLHF TGTGCCAGCAGTGACCTCGGGGGCGGGTCACCCCTCCACTTT . TRBJ1-6 . TRBV27
CASSFPPGGFNSPLHF TGTGCCAGCAGCTTTCCCCCAGGGGGCTTTAATTCACCCCTCCACTTT . TRBJ1-6 TRBD1 TRBV7-9
CASSQTTSPNEQFF TGTGCCAGCAGTCAGACGACTAGCCCCAATGAGCAGTTCTTC . TRBJ2-1 TRBD2 TRBV27
CASSLGRGNTIYF TGTGCCAGCAGTTTAGGACGTGGAAACACCATATATTTT . TRBJ1-3 . TRBV12-3/TRBV12-4